One sample yielded the 17 T cell receptor beta chains listed below, sequenced in a study of T cell responses to AZD1222 COVID-19 vaccine. The assay was immunoSEQ multiplex PCR, and TCRdb's table has in-frame clones only and misses some. This sample has 150,000 to 200,000 clones, with 85% to 95% found just once. The sample in question was peripheral blood, obtained on day 0 of AZD1222 vaccination. These receptor sequences come from an adult in good health.

This sequence joins TRBV3-1 (or the pseudogene TRBV3-2) and TRBJ1-1; 7 bases align to TRBD1. Germline trimming cut 4 bases from V and 0 bases from J; bases unmatched to any gene: 2. Germline-derived CDR1 and CDR2 are LGHDT and YNNKEL (reference sequence). The CDR3 has 14 residues. CDR3 region: CASSRGQVNTEAFF. DNA of the CDR3: TGTGCCAGCAGCCGAGGACAGGTGAACACTGAAGCTTTCTTT.

The rearrangement links TRBV5-1 to TRBJ2-1; D unclear. The V end lost 2 bases, the J end lost 1 base, and 10 bases lay between the germline ends. Germline lookup yields CDR1 SGHRS and CDR2 YFSETQ. The CDR3 runs 15 residues. The CDR3 DNA follows: TGCGCCAGCAGCTTACGACTGGATTCCTACAATGAGCAGTTCTTC. It codes for CASSLRLDSYNEQFF.

The table lists this clone with a few counts. V usage is TRBV6-5 and J usage is TRBJ1-1; possibly TRBD1 for D (5 bases). This CDR3 comprises 14 residues. Germline CDR1 reads MNHEY; CDR2 reads SVGAGI. V was trimmed by 2 bases and J by 11 bases, leaving 18 bases between them. In DNA form, the CDR3 reads TGTGCCAGCAGTTACCAGCTCCGAGGGGCGCGGGCTTTCTTT. Translated: CASSYQLRGARAFF.

The V and J genes are TRBV19 and TRBJ1-1; 9 nucleotides align to TRBD1. Germline V gene lookup returns CDR1 LNHDA and CDR2 SQIVND (reference sequence). The CDR3 is 15 amino acids. With V trimmed by 5 bases and J by 2 bases, 6 bases remained unmatched. The CDR3 region has the DNA TGTGCCAGTAGTCCCCGACAGGGGGACAACACTGAAGCTTTCTTT. Amino acids: CASSPRQGDNTEAFF.

The genes are TRBV7-2 and TRBJ2-7, with no clear D. This CDR3 is 11 amino acids long. CDR1 is SGHTA, CDR2 FQGNSA, per germline. V lost 5 bases and J 3 bases, leaving 5 bases between the germline ends. The CDR3 here is CASSLHYEQYF. The DNA for the CDR3 is TGTGCCAGCAGCCTGCACTACGAGCAGTACTTC.

This sequence joins TRBV28 and TRBJ2-1, with 10 bases lining up with TRBD2. Germline CDR1 and CDR2: MDHEN and SYDVKM. The CDR3 sequence is 20 residues long. J lost 0 bases, V lost 6 bases, and 17 bases had no gene match. The CDR3 nucleotides read TGTGCCAGCAGCCGAGGGGGACTAGCGATTCAGTGGAGCTCCTACAATGAGCAGTTCTTC. Protein product: CASSRGGLAIQWSSYNEQFF.

This clone was observed at least ten times. The genes are TRBV9 and TRBJ1-3; unclear D gene. This CDR3 has 15 amino acids. The germline V gene encodes CDR1 SGDLS and CDR2 YYNGEE. Trimming removed 2 bases at V and 0 bases at J, with 9 bases between. The DNA of the CDR3 is TGTGCCAGCAGCGTCGCAACGTCCTCTGGAAACACCATATATTTT. Translated: CASSVATSSGNTIYF.

The chain combines TRBV12-3 or TRBV12-4 with TRBJ1-3; D remains unclear. The CDR3 sequence is 12 residues long. V lost 1 base and J 7 bases, leaving 5 bases between the germline ends. In DNA, the CDR3 is TGTGCCAGCAGTTTAGGAAAGAACACCATATATTTT. Residues: CASSLGKNTIYF.

This chain links TRBV27 with TRBJ2-1, with TRBD2 matching 14 bases. The CDR3 runs to 14 residues. Germline values: CDR1 MNHEY, CDR2 SMNVEV (reference sequence). After removal of 4 bases from V and 8 bases from J, the junction contained 1 base not matched to a gene. CDR3 coding DNA: TGTGCCAGCAGTTGGACTAGCGGGGGGCATGAGCAGTTCTTC. It is translated as CASSWTSGGHEQFF.

The chain couples TRBV11-2 to TRBJ1-2; D uncertain. The CDR3 extends over 11 amino acids. Trimming removed 3 bases from V and 4 bases from J, with 3 bases in between. CDR1 is SGHAT, CDR2 FQNNGV, per germline. In nucleotides, the CDR3 is TGTGCCAGCAGCTTGGTCTATGGCTACACCTTC. This encodes CASSLVYGYTF. Combining the CDR3 with reference TRBV11-2 and TRBJ1-2 gives the whole variable domain EAGVAQSPRYKIIEKRQSVAFWCNPISGHATLYWYQQILGQGPKLLIQFQNNGVVDDSQLPKDRFSAERLKGVDSTLKIQPAKLEDSAVYLCASSLVYGYTFGSGTRLTVV.

This clone was picked up one time. The gene calls are TRBV6-5 and TRBJ2-7, with D possibly TRBD1 on 6 matching bases. Trimming removed 6 bases from V and 3 bases from J, with 18 bases in between. Germline CDR1 and CDR2: MNHEY and SVGAGI. The CDR3 is made up of 15 amino acids. CDR3 sequence (DNA): TGTGCCAGCAGCTCACGGACTCAAGGGGGCTACGAGCAGTACTTC. Its translation: CASSSRTQGGYEQYF.

The chain links TRBV7-3 to TRBJ2-7; weak D call: TRBD2 (6 bases). V lost 3 bases and J 4 bases, leaving 13 bases between the germline ends. Germline V gene sequence: CDR1 SGHTA, CDR2 FQGTGA. The CDR3 spans 14 residues. CDR3 sequence: CASSFRGLTYEQYF. CDR3 nucleotide sequence: TGTGCCAGCAGCTTCCGAGGACTAACTTACGAGCAGTACTTC.

V gene TRBV10-1 combines with J gene TRBJ1-2, with TRBD1 matching 9 bases. J was trimmed by 7 bases and V by 8 bases; bases with no gene match: 8. CDR1 is WNHNN and CDR2 is SYGVQD in the germline V gene (reference sequence). The CDR3 totals 13 residues. This CDR3 reads CASPYRGLCGYTF. The DNA for the CDR3 is TGCGCCAGCCCTTACAGGGGGCTTTGTGGCTACACCTTC.

The chain links TRBV5-1 to TRBJ2-5; D is uncertain. V was shortened by 2 bases and J by 4 bases, with 12 bases between the two germline ends. This CDR3 is built from 14 residues. Looked up from germline, CDR1 is SGHRS and CDR2 is YFSETQ. The CDR3 DNA reads as TGCGCCAGCAGCTTTGGCTCCCAAAGAGAGACCCAGTACTTC. Protein sequence: CASSFGSQRETQYF.

The rearrangement joins TRBV7-3 to TRBJ2-5, with 8 bases fitting TRBD1. V gave up 2 bases and J gave up 2 bases; unmatched junction bases: 4. Germline values: CDR1 SGHTA, CDR2 FQGTGA. The CDR3 runs to 15 residues. The CDR3 sequence is CASSLGTGTQETQYF. CDR3 nucleotides: TGTGCCAGCAGCTTAGGGACAGGAACTCAAGAGACCCAGTACTTC.

On this clone: At one end, the junction sequence differs from germline, possibly due to a read error. This chain joins TRBV20-1 and TRBJ2-7; weak D call: TRBD1 (6 bases). The CDR3 runs 10 residues. Germline CDR1 is DFQATT and CDR2 is SNEGSKA (reference sequence). CDR3 sequence (DNA): TGCAGTGCACAAACAGGGACGTGGAACTTC. Residues: CSAQTGTWNF.

The chain has TRBV7-8 and TRBJ1-3; D not certain. The CDR3 has 14 amino acids. Trimming stripped 8 bases from V and 4 bases from J, with 15 bases between. Germline CDR1 is SGHVS and CDR2 is FQNEAQ. CDR3 DNA: TGTGCCAGCCCCGCCGGTTTTTCCGGAAACACCATATATTTT. It codes for CASPAGFSGNTIYF.